This T cell receptor beta chain came from a study of tumor-infiltrating lymphocytes in primary liver carcinoma (dated by TCRdb to the late 2010s). Broadly, across the study: Surgical resection was performed in China between late 2015 and 2016 on about 5 patients with histopathologically diagnosed primary liver carcinoma. The five patients, three men and two women aged 30 to 69 years, had hepatocellular carcinoma (four) or combined HCC and intrahepatic cholangiocarcinoma (one). A total of 35 or so specimens from 5 patients went through TCRbeta repertoire sequencing, namely 25 tumor regions, 5 adjacent noncancerous liver tissues and 5 peripheral blood samples. The tumors of the five patients were staged as T1-T3 N0M0, with maximum diameters ranging from about 4.2 to 10 cm. Across five regions of each liver tumor, along with adjacent normal tissue and blood, the study brought together TCRbeta repertoire sequencing, expression microarrays and whole-exome sequencing. Reproducibility between technical replicate repertoires was high, with correlation coefficients above 0.98 and mean shared-clone rates about 0.9. Each sample produced about 3.5 to 8 million productive TCRbeta reads, and read depth showed no significant difference between tissue types. Beyond this particular receptor, the publication reports: The top 250 clones accounted for a significantly greater share of the repertoire in tumors than in blood (p = 0.039). Because the samples were bulk and unsorted, CD4+ and CD8+ T cell repertoires could not be compared. Repertoire overlap was found to be higher between tumor regions (mean roughly 35%) than between tumor-adjacent (approximately 17%) or tumor-blood (about 15%) pairs, consistent with antigen-driven expansion. Because sequencing covered only the TCR beta chain and unpaired alpha chains were not captured, true repertoire diversity is likely underestimated. Only five or six patients were included in the study, and the authors note that the findings should be validated in a larger study.

TRIzol reagent was used to extract blood RNA from unsorted whole blood, while the DNeasy Blood & Tissue kit provided the germline DNA. At the time of sampling, the patients were treatment-naive and had chronic HBV infection. Before surgery, about 4 milliliters of peripheral blood were collected into K2EDTA tubes. The germline V gene gives CDR1 as ENHRY and CDR2 as SYGVKD. V ends up 10 bases short and J 9 bases short, with an unmatched junction base count of 11. Reading from cysteine to phenylalanine, the CDR3 counts 13 amino acids. Kept here is only the CDR3 DNA, which spans 39 bases and is read in frame from base 1. Notes on this clonotype: Its recognized antigen is unknown. Possible read error: a much larger clone is one base away.

Using a constant-region primer and ProtoScript II reverse transcriptase, TCRbeta-specific cDNA was reverse-transcribed from around 500 ng total RNA. TCRbeta libraries were built with three nested multiplex PCR rounds, a slightly modified ARM-PCR procedure. Multiplex TRBV1-TRBV30 forward primers and a Cbeta reverse primer were used in the first two PCR rounds, each of which was run for about 10 cycles. Sample barcodes and Illumina adapters were added in a final 25-cycle PCR using Deep VentR polymerase. Before sequencing, amplicons of 200-500 bp were purified from gel using a QIAquick gel extraction kit. The TCRbeta amplicons were sequenced with 250-bp paired-end reads on an Illumina HiSeq 2500. The original methods were these. To recover full CDR3 sequences, reads were quality-trimmed using Trimmomatic v0.33 and paired reads were then merged using FLASH v1.2.11. V, D and J germline segments were assigned to the rearranged TCRbeta sequences using MiGEC v1.2.1b. VDJtools v1.0.0 computed clonotype statistics and Shannon-Wiener diversity indices. To cut down on sampling bias, every analysis after diversity analysis relied on just the 250 most abundant clonotypes from each sample. The public reads were quality trimmed at Q25 with fastp and then assembled into clones with MiXCR by TCRdb, keeping productive beta chains. All rows with the same CDR3 protein become a single entry with the most common DNA and genes. The V and J calls and clone size are TCRdb's, not the authors'. This sample gives some 180,000 distinct CDR3 sequences in total; over 50% of them show up just once. The top ten clonotypes cover approximately 65% of the sample.

The TCR sequence derives from a man in his forties with primary liver carcinoma and hepatitis B virus infection. The chain employs TRBV10-3 and TRBJ2-1, with 8 middle bases fitting TRBD2. Sequencing used peripheral blood. The CDR3 protein: CATQAGEGSEQFF. The nucleotides are TGTGCCACCCAAGCGGGAGAGGGCAGTGAGCAGTTCTTC.